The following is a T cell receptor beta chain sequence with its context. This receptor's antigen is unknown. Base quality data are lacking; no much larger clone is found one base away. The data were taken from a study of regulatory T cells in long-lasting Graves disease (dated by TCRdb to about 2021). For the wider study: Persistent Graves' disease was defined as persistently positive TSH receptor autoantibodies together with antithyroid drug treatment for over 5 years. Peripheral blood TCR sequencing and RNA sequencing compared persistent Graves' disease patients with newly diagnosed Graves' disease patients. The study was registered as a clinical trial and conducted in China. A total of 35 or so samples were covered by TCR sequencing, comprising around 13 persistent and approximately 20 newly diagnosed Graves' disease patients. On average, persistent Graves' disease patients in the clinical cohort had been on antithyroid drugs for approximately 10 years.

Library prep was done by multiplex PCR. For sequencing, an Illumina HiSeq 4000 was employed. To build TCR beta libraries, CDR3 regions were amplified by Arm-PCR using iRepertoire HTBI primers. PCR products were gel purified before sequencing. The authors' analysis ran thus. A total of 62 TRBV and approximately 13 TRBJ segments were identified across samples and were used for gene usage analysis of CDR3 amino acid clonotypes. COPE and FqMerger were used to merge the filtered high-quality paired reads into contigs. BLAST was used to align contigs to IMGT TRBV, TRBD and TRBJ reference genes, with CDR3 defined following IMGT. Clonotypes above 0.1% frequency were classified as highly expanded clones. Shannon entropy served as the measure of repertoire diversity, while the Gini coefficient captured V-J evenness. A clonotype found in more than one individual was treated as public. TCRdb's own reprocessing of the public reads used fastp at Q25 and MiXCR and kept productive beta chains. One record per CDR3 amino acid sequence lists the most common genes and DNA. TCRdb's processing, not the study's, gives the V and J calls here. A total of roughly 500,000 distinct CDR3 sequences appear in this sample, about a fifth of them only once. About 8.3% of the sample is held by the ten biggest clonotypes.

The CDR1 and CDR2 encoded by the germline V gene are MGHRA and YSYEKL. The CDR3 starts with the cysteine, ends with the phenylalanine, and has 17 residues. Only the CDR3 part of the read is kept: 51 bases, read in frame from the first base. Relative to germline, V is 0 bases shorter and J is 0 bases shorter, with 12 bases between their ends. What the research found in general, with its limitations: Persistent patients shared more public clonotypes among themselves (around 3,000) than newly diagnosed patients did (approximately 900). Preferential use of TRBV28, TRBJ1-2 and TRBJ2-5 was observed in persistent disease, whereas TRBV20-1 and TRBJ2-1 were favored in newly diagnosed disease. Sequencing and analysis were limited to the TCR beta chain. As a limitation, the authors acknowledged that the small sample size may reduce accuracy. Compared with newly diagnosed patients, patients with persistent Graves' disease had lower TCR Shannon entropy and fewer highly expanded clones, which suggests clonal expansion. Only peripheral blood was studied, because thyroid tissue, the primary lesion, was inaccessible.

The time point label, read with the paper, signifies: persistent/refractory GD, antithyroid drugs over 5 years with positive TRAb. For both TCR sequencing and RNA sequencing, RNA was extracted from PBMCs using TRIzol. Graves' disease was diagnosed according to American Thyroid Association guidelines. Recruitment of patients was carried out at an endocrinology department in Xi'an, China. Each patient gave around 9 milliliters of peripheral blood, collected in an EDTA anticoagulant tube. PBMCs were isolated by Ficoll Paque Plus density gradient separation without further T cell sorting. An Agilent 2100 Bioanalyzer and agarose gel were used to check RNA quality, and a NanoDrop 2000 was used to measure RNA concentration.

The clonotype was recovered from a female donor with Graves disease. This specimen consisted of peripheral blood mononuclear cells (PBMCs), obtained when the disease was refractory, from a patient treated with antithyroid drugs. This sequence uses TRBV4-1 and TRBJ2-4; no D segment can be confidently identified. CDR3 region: CASSQDTRRAAKNIQYF. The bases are TGCGCCAGCAGCCAAGATACACGGCGCGCAGCCAAAAACATTCAGTACTTC.